This TCR beta chain is drawn from a study of T cell changes during pregnancy in multiple sclerosis. Trimming stripped 2 bases from V and 1 base from J, with 11 bases between. This CDR3 spans 15 amino acids. CDR1 and CDR2 (germline): MNHEY, SMNVEV (reference sequence). Measured with immunoSEQ multiplex PCR; TCRdb has only the in-frame clones, and not every one. The sample gives roughly 40,000 clones, roughly nine tenths of which show up once; under 0.65% is in the top ten. The TCR sequence derives from a female donor with multiple sclerosis, enrolled in a pregnancy study. This chain uses TRBV27 with TRBJ1-1; D is uncertain. The sample here was CD4+ T cells from peripheral blood mononuclear cells, taken in the first trimester of pregnancy. The CDR3 bases are TGTGCCAGCAGTTTACTATCGGTCGCGAACACTGAAGCTTTCTTT. Translated, it gives CASSLLSVANTEAFF.